What follows are 30 T cell receptor beta chains derived from one specimen sequenced in a study of blood T cell repertoires in COVID-19 (TCRdb year 2020). Library preparation was by the immunoSEQ multiplex PCR assay. The table comes from immuneACCESS by way of TCRdb, which keeps in-frame sequences with V and J called. Part of the clones is missing from these tables; in studies checked, under half for an unresolved V gene and the rest for unknown reasons. The sample table contains approximately 210,000 clones; only one count was recorded for 65% to 90% of them. 12% of the sample lies in the top ten. The sample consisted of PBMCs or T cells enriched from blood (not recorded which). The origin of the receptors is a man aged 40-49 years who had recovered from COVID-19.

The chain carries TRBV5-1 and TRBJ2-1, with a weak D call TRBD2 (7 bases). Trimming took 3 bases from V and 12 from J, leaving 16 bases between them. This CDR3 has 13 residues. Germline V lookup: CDR1 SGHRS, CDR2 YFSETQ. The CDR3 nucleotides read TGCGCCAGCAGCTCGGGGGGCCGGTTAGGGCAGTTCTTC. Translation: CASSSGGRLGQFF. The full variable domain, its missing parts supplied by reference TRBV5-1 and TRBJ2-1, is KAGVTQTPRYLIKTRGQQVTLSCSPISGHRSVSWYQQTPGQGLQFLFEYFSETQRNKGNFPGRFSGRQFSNSRSEMNVSTLELGDSALYLCASSSGGRLGQFFGPGTRLTVL.

This chain links TRBV30 with TRBJ1-2; D may be TRBD1 (6 bases). V gave up 8 bases and J gave up 4 bases, with 11 bases separating them. Germline V gene data show CDR1 as GTSNPN and CDR2 as SVGIG (reference sequence). This CDR3 comprises 11 residues. For the CDR3, the DNA is TGTGCCGGCAGGGGTACCTATGGCTACACCTTC. Translating it yields CAGRGTYGYTF.

The chain couples TRBV9 to TRBJ1-1; D perhaps matches TRBD1 (5 bases). With 4 bases removed from V and 5 bases from J, the gap between germline ends came to 15 bases. This CDR3 comprises 14 residues. Germline V gives CDR1 SGDLS, CDR2 YYNGEE. The CDR3 protein is CASSPPVGGTEAFF. The CDR3 bases are TGTGCCAGCAGCCCTCCCGTGGGGGGAACTGAAGCTTTCTTT.

This chain joins TRBV6-5 and TRBJ2-2, with D maybe TRBD2 (5 bases). Germline CDR1 reads MNHEY; CDR2 reads SVGAGI. This CDR3 spans 14 amino acids. Trimming cost V 6 bases and J 5 bases, with 13 bases left between them. In DNA, the CDR3 is TGTGCCAGCAGGGATTTCTCGGGGACCGGGGAGCTGTTTTTT. Translating it yields CASRDFSGTGELFF.

The V gene is TRBV4-3, the J gene TRBJ2-3; no definite D call. This CDR3 spans 14 amino acids. Germline CDR1 reads LGHNA; CDR2 reads YSLEER. Trimming took off 1 base at V and 5 bases at J, with 10 bases between the two ends. The CDR3 region has the DNA TGCGCCAGCAGCCAAGTTTCCCGCGAAGATACGCAGTATTTT. It yields the protein CASSQVSREDTQYF.

The chain joins TRBV7-2 to TRBJ2-1; 12 positions agree with TRBD2. V dropped 5 bases and J dropped 4; count of bases not matched to a gene: 0. Looked up from germline, CDR1 is SGHTA and CDR2 is FQGNSA. The CDR3 loop spans 14 amino acids. CDR3 protein: CASSGTSGYNEQFF. CDR3 in DNA: TGTGCCAGCAGCGGGACTAGCGGGTACAATGAGCAGTTCTTC.

The chain couples TRBV28 to TRBJ2-6; TRBD2 matches at 10 bases. Trimming at V came to 6 bases and at J to 6 bases, leaving 14 bases not matched to a gene. CDR1 MDHEN and CDR2 SYDVKM come from the germline V gene. The CDR3 sequence is 18 residues long. Here the CDR3 reads CASSPPGLALGVANVLTF. In DNA form, the CDR3 reads TGTGCCAGCAGCCCGCCGGGACTAGCGTTAGGGGTGGCCAACGTCCTGACTTTC. Complete variable domain (other parts from reference TRBV28 and TRBJ2-6): DVKVTQSSRYLVKRTGEKVFLECVQDMDHENMFWYRQDPGLGLRLIYFSYDVKMKEKGDIPEGYSVSREKKERFSLILESASTNQTSMYLCASSPPGLALGVANVLTFGAGSRLTVL.

The CDR3 is CASSPFDRGISYNEQFF. The CDR3, as DNA: TGTGCCAGCTCACCCTTCGACAGGGGTATTTCCTACAATGAGCAGTTCTTC. This chain joins TRBV18 and TRBJ2-1; 8 bases are shared with TRBD1. Germline V gives CDR1 KGHSH, CDR2 LQKENI. The CDR3 sequence is 17 residues long. The V and J ends lost 3 bases and 1 base, in that order; junction bases with no gene match: 8. Using reference TRBV18 and TRBJ2-1 for the parts outside the CDR3, the full variable domain is NAGVMQNPRHLVRRRGQEARLRCSPMKGHSHVYWYRQLPEEGLKFMVYLQKENIIDESGMPKERFSAEFPKEGPSILRIQQVVRGDSAAYFCASSPFDRGISYNEQFFGPGTRLTVL.

J is TRBJ1-2 and V is TRBV27; D gene ambiguous. CDR1 is MNHEY, CDR2 SMNVEV, per germline (reference sequence). There are 14 residues in the CDR3. With 0 bases removed from V and 5 bases from J, the gap between germline ends came to 10 bases. The CDR3 region has the DNA TGTGCCAGCAGTTTATCTGGAGGTGTGTATGGCTACACCTTC. Protein: CASSLSGGVYGYTF.

This clone occurred once. The chain carries TRBV10-1 and TRBJ2-1, with 7 bases lining up with TRBD2. The CDR3 extends over 15 amino acids. V lost 6 bases and J lost 6; bases outside the gene matches: 11. Germline V gives CDR1 WNHNN, CDR2 SYGVQD (reference sequence). The CDR3 nucleotides are TGCGCCAGCAGACCCCTAGCGGTGTCTGTCAATGAGCAGTTCTTC. Translating it yields CASRPLAVSVNEQFF.

This clone occurred once. The chain carries TRBV28 and TRBJ1-2; maybe TRBD1 (6 bases). Germline CDR1 MDHEN, CDR2 SYDVKM. The V end lost 10 bases, the J end lost 0 bases, and 21 bases lay between the germline ends. The CDR3 is made up of 16 amino acids. The CDR3 spells CATWRSGAPSNYGYTF. The CDR3 region has the DNA TGTGCCACTTGGAGATCAGGGGCCCCTTCTAACTATGGCTACACCTTC.

In nucleotides, the CDR3 is TGTGCCAGCAGTTACACAACTAGCTATGGCTACACCTTC. Its protein is CASSYTTSYGYTF. This chain joins TRBV6-5 and TRBJ1-2, with D unresolved. This CDR3 has 13 residues. V shed 2 bases and J shed 4 bases, with 8 bases lying between them. Germline-derived CDR1 and CDR2 are MNHEY and SVGAGI.

J is TRBJ1-2 and V is TRBV28, with no clear D. Deletions cut 3 bases from V and 8 bases from J, with 22 bases between. The CDR3 is 16 residues long. The germline CDR1 and CDR2 sequences are MDHEN and SYDVKM. The CDR3 DNA follows: TGTGCCAGCAGTTTCCCGCCCCGTACAGTCGCTCCGGGCTACACCTTC. This encodes CASSFPPRTVAPGYTF.

CDR3 loop: CASSVQDGNTIYF. Here the CDR3 DNA reads TGTGCCAGCAGCGTCCAGGATGGAAACACCATATATTTT. The chain joins TRBV7-2 to TRBJ1-3; D gene ambiguous. CDR3 length: 13 amino acids. V lost 5 bases and J lost 3, with 8 bases in between. CDR1 and CDR2 (germline): SGHTA, FQGNSA.

CDR3 sequence reads: CASSQEATGNRGGEAFF. For the CDR3, the DNA is TGTGCCAGCAGCCAAGAAGCAACAGGAAACAGGGGAGGTGAAGCTTTCTTT. V gene TRBV4-2 combines with J gene TRBJ1-1, with 7 bases fitting TRBD1. This CDR3 contains 17 residues. Germline V gene data show CDR1 as LGHNA and CDR2 as YNFKEQ. V lost 0 bases and J lost 7; bases outside the gene matches: 14.

The chain couples TRBV11-2 to TRBJ2-5, with 8 bases aligning to TRBD1. Per germline, CDR1 SGHAT and CDR2 FQNNGV. The J segment lost 1 base and the V segment lost 1 base, leaving 8 bases of the junction unmatched. The CDR3 length is 17 residues. The CDR3 DNA reads as TGTGCCAGCAGCTTAGGTATAGGGACAGGCAGCCAAGAGACCCAGTACTTC. Its protein product is CASSLGIGTGSQETQYF. Complete variable domain (other parts from reference TRBV11-2 and TRBJ2-5): EAGVAQSPRYKIIEKRQSVAFWCNPISGHATLYWYQQILGQGPKLLIQFQNNGVVDDSQLPKDRFSAERLKGVDSTLKIQPAKLEDSAVYLCASSLGIGTGSQETQYFGPGTRLLVL.

This clone was seen just once. The chain joins TRBV10-3 to TRBJ2-1; 12 bases match TRBD2. The length of the CDR3 is 14 residues. Germline CDR1 reads ENHRY; CDR2 reads SYGVKD. V lost 5 bases, J lost 8 bases, and 4 bases stayed unmatched. As DNA, the CDR3 is TGTGCCATCAGTACGACTAGCGGGAGCTATGAGCAGTTCTTC. Translating it yields CAISTTSGSYEQFF.

This chain connects TRBV6-5 to TRBJ1-1, with D maybe TRBD1 (6 bases). Looked up from germline, CDR1 is MNHEY and CDR2 is SVGAGI. This CDR3 comprises 14 residues. Trimming stripped 3 bases from V and 2 bases from J, with 10 bases between. CDR3 sequence: CASSYRDTNTEAFF. The CDR3, as DNA: TGTGCCAGCAGTTATCGGGACACAAACACTGAAGCTTTCTTT.

The chain couples TRBV2 to TRBJ2-1; TRBD2 matches 9 bases. V was clipped by 6 bases and J by 9 bases; unmatched bases: 15. The CDR3 has 16 residues. The germline gives CDR1 SNHLY, CDR2 FYNNEI. In DNA form, the CDR3 reads TGTGCCAGCAGCACCACTAGCGGGCAAGCCTCCTTTGAGCAGTTCTTC. Encoded protein: CASSTTSGQASFEQFF.

This clone showed up just once. The chain links TRBV5-5 to TRBJ1-5; D unresolved. Germline CDR1 SGHKS, CDR2 YYEKEE (reference sequence). This CDR3 is built from 14 residues. Deletions cut 2 bases from V and 5 bases from J, with 11 bases between. The CDR3 protein is CASSFETSDQPQHF. The CDR3 nucleotides are TGTGCCAGCAGCTTCGAGACATCCGATCAGCCCCAGCATTTT.

This clone was counted at least ten times. J is TRBJ2-1 and V is TRBV11-1; 9 positions match TRBD2. The CDR3 spans 16 residues. In germline, CDR1 is SGHAT, CDR2 FQDESV (reference sequence). J gave up 4 bases and V 5 bases, and 9 bases lay outside the gene matches. The CDR3 coding sequence is TGTGCCAGCAGCCGTATAGCGACTAGCGGATACAATGAGCAGTTCTTC. Amino acids: CASSRIATSGYNEQFF.

The genes are TRBV6-7 and TRBJ1-2; D is possibly TRBD1 (5 bases). TRBV6-7 is recorded as an ORF, its role being uncertain. The CDR3 length is 15 residues. Between the trimmed V and J ends, which lost 1 base and 3 bases, there was a span of 12 bases. The CDR3 DNA follows: TGTGCCAGCAGTTACTTGGGGGGATGTGACTATGGCTACACCTTC. This codes for CASSYLGGCDYGYTF.

This rearrangement joins TRBV7-6 to TRBJ1-1; a possible D gene is TRBD1 (5 bases). There are 13 residues in the CDR3. Between the trimmed V and J ends, which lost 6 bases and 5 bases, there was a span of 13 bases. Germline CDR1 is SGHVS and CDR2 is FNYEAQ. The CDR3 here is CASRLRGRTEAFF. The CDR3 region has the DNA TGTGCCAGCAGACTAAGGGGCAGAACTGAAGCTTTCTTT.

The chain combines TRBV5-3 with TRBJ2-5, with 12 bases lining up with TRBD2. TRBV5-3 is labeled an ORF, and its function is uncertain. CDR3 length equals 16 residues. The CDR3 region is CARRTATSGSRETQYF. For the CDR3, the DNA is TGTGCGCGGAGGACTGCGACTAGCGGGAGTCGGGAGACCCAGTACTTC.

V is TRBV3-1 (or the pseudogene TRBV3-2) and J is TRBJ2-5, with D unresolved. Between the trimmed V and J ends, which lost 2 bases and 2 bases, there was a span of 9 bases. Germline CDR1 and CDR2: LGHDT and YNNKEL (reference sequence). There are 14 residues in the CDR3. Here the CDR3 DNA reads TGTGCCAGCAGCCAACAGCGAATACAAGAGACCCAGTACTTC. Translated, it gives CASSQQRIQETQYF.

This clone was recorded many times. The gene calls are TRBV19 and TRBJ1-5; D is unclear. Germline loops: CDR1 LNHDA, CDR2 SQIVND (reference sequence). The length of the CDR3 is 13 residues. V shed 7 bases and J shed 10 bases, with 17 bases lying between them. In nucleotides, the CDR3 is TGTGCCAGTACCGACACCGGCTTCGGACCCCAGCATTTT. Translated: CASTDTGFGPQHF.

The chain employs TRBV11-3 and TRBJ2-2; D call uncertain. The V end was cut by 3 bases, the J end by 4 bases, with 3 bases between. Germline CDR1 reads SGHNT; CDR2 reads YENEEA. The CDR3 runs 12 residues. The CDR3 DNA reads as TGTGCCAGCAGCTTCGGCACCGGGGAGCTGTTTTTT. This sequence encodes CASSFGTGELFF.

The chain is built from TRBV3-1 (or the pseudogene TRBV3-2) and TRBJ2-5, with D possibly being TRBD1 (5 bases). The CDR3 extends over 12 amino acids. Germline CDR1 is LGHDT and CDR2 is YNNKEL (reference sequence). Trimming removed 4 bases from V and 7 bases from J, with 10 bases in between. The CDR3 is CASSLQRGTQYF. The CDR3 DNA reads as TGTGCCAGCAGCCTACAAAGGGGGACCCAGTACTTC.

The chain uses TRBV6-2 or TRBV6-3 and TRBJ2-3; 7 bases align to TRBD2. Trimming cost V 6 bases and J 5 bases; bases outside gene matches: 8. The CDR3 sequence is 14 residues long. Germline CDR1 is MNHEY and CDR2 is SVGEGT. DNA for the CDR3: TGTGCCAGCAGCTCACCTGGGAGGGGAGATACGCAGTATTTT. Protein: CASSSPGRGDTQYF.

The chain joins TRBV25-1 to TRBJ2-1; 14 positions agree with TRBD2. This CDR3 comprises 14 residues. J lost 6 bases, V lost 8 bases, and 3 bases had no gene match. Germline V gene sequence: CDR1 MGHDK, CDR2 SYGVNS. CDR3 coding DNA: TGTGCCAGCGCCGGGACTAGCGGGAGCAATGAGCAGTTCTTC. Amino acid sequence: CASAGTSGSNEQFF.